The T cell receptor beta chain described here comes from a study of shared clonotypes between healthy human individuals. Overall study context: For every donor, three CD4 naive, three CD4 memory, two CD8 naive and one CD8 memory plates were used. Study conclusions and caveats: Non-shared clonotypes had lower generation probabilities than those shared by all four donors.

On this clone itself: The target antigen is unknown.

CDR1 MNHEY and CDR2 SVGAGI come from the germline V gene. The CDR3 contains 13 residues. V shed 7 bases and J 11 bases; nucleotides not matched to a gene: 6. Sequencing used immunoSEQ multiplex PCR; TCRdb keeps in-frame clones, though not all of them. This table has about 2.4 million clones, approximately 92% appearing once. Each of the donors was a healthy adult who was HIV-negative and had not had a recent acute infection or vaccination. The source is a man younger than 30 in good health. Sequencing was carried out using naive CD4+ T cells sorted from blood. As for subset: CD45RA+ positively selected. The chain couples TRBV6-5 to TRBJ2-5, with 14 bases identical to TRBD2. This chain's CDR3 is CASTGTSGSEQYF. In DNA, the CDR3 is TGTGCCAGCACCGGGACTAGCGGGAGTGAGCAGTACTTC.